This TCR beta chain was sequenced during a study of type 1 and type 2 diabetes patients. General study findings and limits: Groups were not age- or gender-matched, which may bias interpretation.

Genomic DNA was the PCR template. The TCR beta CDR3 region was amplified using 30 forward and 13 reverse primers. TCRdb re-called the multiplex PCR reads through MiXCR, storing one row per CDR3 protein. The sample has about 270,000 distinct CDR3 sequences, around 47% seen once; the top ten hold about 13%. Germline CDR1 is LNHDA and CDR2 is SQIVND (reference sequence). The CDR3 totals 16 residues. The V gene lost 3 bases and the J gene lost 2 bases, with 16 bases spanning the gap. This clonotype was observed at least ten times. Antigen specificity is unknown. This chain uses TRBV19 with TRBJ1-1; tentative D call: TRBD1 (5 bases). The TCR sequence derives from a man aged 18 to 29 with type 2 diabetes. Input material: peripheral blood mononuclear cells (PBMCs). In nucleotides, the CDR3 is TGTGCCAGTAGTATCAGCGGAAGAGGGGTAAACACTGAAGCTTTCTTT. This codes for CASSISGRGVNTEAFF.